The 17 T cell receptor beta chains below all came from one sample that was sequenced in a study of T cells in Graves' hyperthyroidism and ophthalmopathy. Amplified TCR beta CDR3 regions derived from RNA transcripts. HTBI primers drove first-round RT-PCR of the TCR CDR3. TCRdb passed the multiplex PCR reads through MiXCR, listing each CDR3 protein once. The sample carries 500,000 to 600,000 distinct CDR3 sequences, 46% recorded once. Specimen: peripheral blood or thyroid tissue (not recorded which). The receptors originated from an adult woman with Graves' disease, either hyperthyroidism or ophthalmopathy (not recorded which).

This clonotype was seen only a few times. The chain joins TRBV5-1 to TRBJ1-2; D gene ambiguous. Germline assignment: CDR1 SGHRS and CDR2 YFSETQ. V was clipped by 2 bases and J by 8 bases, with 16 bases between them. The CDR3 runs 14 residues. CDR3 amino acids: CASSFSALLGGYTF. CDR3 coding DNA: TGCGCCAGCAGCTTCTCAGCCCTTCTCGGAGGCTACACCTTC.

The CDR3 here is CSVVWEMGTTEAFF. CDR3 nucleotides: TGCAGCGTTGTATGGGAGATGGGAACTACTGAAGCTTTCTTT. The chain has TRBV29-1 and TRBJ1-1; no firm D call. V was trimmed by 4 bases and J by 5 bases, leaving 17 bases between them. The V gene's germline CDR1 is SQVTM and CDR2 ANQGSEA. The CDR3 contains 14 residues.

V is TRBV2 and J is TRBJ2-1, with 8 bases aligning to TRBD2. This CDR3 region has 14 residues. Trimming at V came to 6 bases and at J to 0 bases, leaving 1 base not matched to a gene. The germline gives CDR1 SNHLY, CDR2 FYNNEI. CDR3 bases: TGTGCCAGCAGACGGGGGGGCTCCTACAATGAGCAGTTCTTC. Its protein is CASRRGGSYNEQFF.

This clonotype was counted only a few times. The genes are TRBV27 and TRBJ2-7; TRBD1 aligns across 7 bases. The length of the CDR3 is 14 residues. The J segment lost 1 base and the V segment lost 5 bases, leaving 5 bases of the junction unmatched. Germline V gene data show CDR1 as MNHEY and CDR2 as SMNVEV (reference sequence). The DNA of the CDR3 is TGTGCCAGCAGTCCCTGGGACAGTTCCTACGAGCAGTACTTC. This sequence encodes CASSPWDSSYEQYF.

Ten or more counts support this clonotype. The chain couples TRBV19 to TRBJ2-7; 8 positions match TRBD1. There are 14 residues in the CDR3. V dropped 4 bases and J dropped 3; count of bases not matched to a gene: 5. Germline V gene lookup returns CDR1 LNHDA and CDR2 SQIVND (reference sequence). CDR3 DNA: TGTGCCAGTAGTAGCCAGGGGGCGAACTACGAGCAGTACTTC. Its protein is CASSSQGANYEQYF. The full variable domain, its missing parts supplied by reference TRBV19 and TRBJ2-7, is DGGITQSPKYLFRKEGQNVTLSCEQNLNHDAMYWYRQDPGQGLRLIYYSQIVNDFQKGDIAEGYSVSREKKESFPLTVTSAQKNPTAFYLCASSSQGANYEQYFGPGTRLTVT.

This clonotype turned up a few times. An end of the junction does not agree with germline; a read error may underlie this. The CDR3 sequence is CAGSVALGTGDPNTEAFF. The CDR3 coding sequence is TGTGCCGGCAGCGTAGCCCTGGGGACAGGGGACCCGAACACTGAAGCTTTCTTT. The chain combines TRBV9 with TRBJ1-1; the match to TRBD1 covers 10 bases. Germline-derived CDR1 and CDR2 are SGDLS and YYNGEE. This CDR3 has 18 amino acids.

This clonotype was observed many times. This chain links TRBV7-8 with TRBJ2-5; tentatively, D is TRBD1 (6 bases). V lost 5 bases to trimming and J lost 2 bases, with 9 bases between them. The CDR3 has 13 residues. Germline CDR1 SGHVS, CDR2 FQNEAQ. The CDR3 DNA sequence: TGTGCCAGCAGCCCGGACAGACAAGAGACCCAGTACTTC. This translates into CASSPDRQETQYF.

The chain joins TRBV20-1 to TRBJ1-2, with 8 bases lining up with TRBD1. This CDR3 has 13 residues. Germline lookup yields CDR1 DFQATT and CDR2 SNEGSKA (reference sequence). V gave up 6 bases and J gave up 8 bases; unmatched junction bases: 11. This CDR3 is CSAKARDRRGYTF. The CDR3 bases are TGCAGTGCCAAGGCTAGGGACAGGCGCGGCTACACCTTC.

This clonotype turned up a few times. The chain couples TRBV15 to TRBJ1-5, with a tentative D call TRBD1 (6 bases). With 4 bases removed from V and 2 bases from J, the gap between germline ends came to 15 bases. Germline CDR1 LNHNV, CDR2 YYDKDF (reference sequence). The CDR3 is 16 amino acids. The CDR3 spells CATSKGDNRGNQPQHF. The CDR3 nucleotides read TGTGCCACCAGCAAAGGGGACAACAGGGGCAATCAGCCCCAGCATTTT.

The chain is built from TRBV20-1 and TRBJ1-1; D remains ambiguous. This CDR3 has 12 residues. CDR1 and CDR2 from the germline V gene are DFQATT and SNEGSKA (reference sequence). V dropped 0 bases and J dropped 5 bases, with 7 bases sitting between them. In DNA, the CDR3 is TGCAGTGCTAGAGAGAGGGCGACTGAAGCTTTCTTT. This codes for CSARERATEAFF.

Remarks on this clonotype: The conserved closing phenylalanine or tryptophan is absent in this CDR3, likely reflecting a read error. Because the CDR3's place on the DNA is in doubt, the DNA is left out and the CDR3 is given as listed by TCRdb. The gene calls are TRBV2 and TRBJ1-3. Germline V gene lookup returns CDR1 SNHLY and CDR2 FYNNEI. The CDR3 region is 8 residues in length, termini included. This chain's CDR3 is CASSERAS.

This clonotype has just a few counts. The J gene is TRBJ2-7, the V gene TRBV10-2, with 7 bases identical to TRBD1. CDR3 length equals 13 residues. Germline V gene data show CDR1 as WSHSY and CDR2 as SAAADI. V lost 3 bases, J lost 5 bases, and 4 bases stayed unmatched. This CDR3 is CASSEHRGHEQYF. As DNA, the CDR3 is TGCGCCAGCAGTGAACACAGGGGTCACGAGCAGTACTTC.

This clonotype was recorded a few times. V gene TRBV12-3 or TRBV12-4 combines with J gene TRBJ2-5; 8 nucleotides align to TRBD2. V was pared by 6 bases and J by 5 bases, with 5 bases of the junction left unmatched. This CDR3 comprises 13 residues. CDR3 residues: CASSAGGGETQYF. The CDR3 nucleotides read TGTGCCAGCAGCGCGGGGGGAGGGGAGACCCAGTACTTC.

This clonotype was observed at least ten times. The rearrangement joins TRBV20-1 to TRBJ1-1; D is uncertain. The CDR3 has 12 residues. Germline CDR1 DFQATT, CDR2 SNEGSKA (reference sequence). V lost 6 bases and J 3 bases, leaving 11 bases between the germline ends. The CDR3 DNA sequence: TGCAGTGCCCCGAGGCGTGACACTGAAGCTTTCTTT. It encodes CSAPRRDTEAFF.

With regard to this clonotype: One end of the junction fails to match germline, which may point to a read error. This rearrangement joins TRBV24-1 to TRBJ2-2; the D gene is possibly TRBD2 (6 bases). The CDR3 is 16 residues long. Germline values: CDR1 KGHDR, CDR2 SFDVKD. The CDR3 protein is CAISEPTGLITGELFF. In DNA form, the CDR3 reads TGTGCCATCAGTGAGCCGACGGGACTCATCACCGGGGAGCTGTTTTTT.

V is TRBV4-3 and J is TRBJ2-7; 10 nucleotides agree with TRBD2. CDR1 is LGHNA and CDR2 is YSLEER in the germline V gene. J gave up 2 bases and V 0 bases, and 7 bases lay outside the gene matches. This CDR3 has 17 amino acids. The DNA for the CDR3 is TGCGCCAGCAGCCAAGACATTGGCACTAGCGGGGCCTACGAGCAGTACTTC. It yields the protein CASSQDIGTSGAYEQYF.

The chain has TRBV7-9 and TRBJ2-3, with 9 bases aligning to TRBD2. With 3 bases clipped from V and 3 bases from J, the junction kept 4 bases outside the gene matches. The CDR3 is made up of 15 amino acids. Germline CDR1 and CDR2: SEHNR and FQNEAQ (reference sequence). CDR3 amino acids: CASSFLAGPTDTQYF. The CDR3 DNA is TGTGCCAGCAGCTTCCTAGCGGGGCCTACAGATACGCAGTATTTT. Full variable domain (missing parts from reference TRBV7-9 and TRBJ2-3): DTGVSQNPRHKITKRGQNVTFRCDPISEHNRLYWYRQTLGQGPEFLTYFQNEAQLEKSRLLSDRFSAERPKGSFSTLEIQRTEQGDSAMYLCASSFLAGPTDTQYFGPGTRLTVL.